This T cell receptor (beta chain) was sequenced for a study of T cell responses to AZD1222 COVID-19 vaccine. TCRdb keeps only in-frame clones here, not all; method: immunoSEQ multiplex PCR. The repertoire includes 100,000 to 150,000 clones, about nine tenths of them detected once, and roughly a sixth sits in the top ten. Concerning this clone itself: Its specificity is unknown.

The study's findings and limits: Most donors were white British, females outnumbered males, and clonal diversity was possibly underestimated. It was only after the peak T cell response that any repertoires were sampled. Reportedly, nearly half the spike-specific TCRs target unmutated variant regions.

CDR3 length: 14 amino acids. Germline assignment: CDR1 SGHRS and CDR2 YFSETQ. V dropped 0 bases and J dropped 3 bases, with 10 bases sitting between them. This sequence joins TRBV5-1 and TRBJ2-7, with a possible D match to TRBD2 (5 bases). The source was peripheral blood, collected on day 0 of MenACWY control vaccination. The origin of this receptor is an adult in good health. In DNA, the CDR3 is TGCGCCAGCAGCTTGGAGGGTCGGGGCTACGAGCAGTACTTC. Its protein product is CASSLEGRGYEQYF.